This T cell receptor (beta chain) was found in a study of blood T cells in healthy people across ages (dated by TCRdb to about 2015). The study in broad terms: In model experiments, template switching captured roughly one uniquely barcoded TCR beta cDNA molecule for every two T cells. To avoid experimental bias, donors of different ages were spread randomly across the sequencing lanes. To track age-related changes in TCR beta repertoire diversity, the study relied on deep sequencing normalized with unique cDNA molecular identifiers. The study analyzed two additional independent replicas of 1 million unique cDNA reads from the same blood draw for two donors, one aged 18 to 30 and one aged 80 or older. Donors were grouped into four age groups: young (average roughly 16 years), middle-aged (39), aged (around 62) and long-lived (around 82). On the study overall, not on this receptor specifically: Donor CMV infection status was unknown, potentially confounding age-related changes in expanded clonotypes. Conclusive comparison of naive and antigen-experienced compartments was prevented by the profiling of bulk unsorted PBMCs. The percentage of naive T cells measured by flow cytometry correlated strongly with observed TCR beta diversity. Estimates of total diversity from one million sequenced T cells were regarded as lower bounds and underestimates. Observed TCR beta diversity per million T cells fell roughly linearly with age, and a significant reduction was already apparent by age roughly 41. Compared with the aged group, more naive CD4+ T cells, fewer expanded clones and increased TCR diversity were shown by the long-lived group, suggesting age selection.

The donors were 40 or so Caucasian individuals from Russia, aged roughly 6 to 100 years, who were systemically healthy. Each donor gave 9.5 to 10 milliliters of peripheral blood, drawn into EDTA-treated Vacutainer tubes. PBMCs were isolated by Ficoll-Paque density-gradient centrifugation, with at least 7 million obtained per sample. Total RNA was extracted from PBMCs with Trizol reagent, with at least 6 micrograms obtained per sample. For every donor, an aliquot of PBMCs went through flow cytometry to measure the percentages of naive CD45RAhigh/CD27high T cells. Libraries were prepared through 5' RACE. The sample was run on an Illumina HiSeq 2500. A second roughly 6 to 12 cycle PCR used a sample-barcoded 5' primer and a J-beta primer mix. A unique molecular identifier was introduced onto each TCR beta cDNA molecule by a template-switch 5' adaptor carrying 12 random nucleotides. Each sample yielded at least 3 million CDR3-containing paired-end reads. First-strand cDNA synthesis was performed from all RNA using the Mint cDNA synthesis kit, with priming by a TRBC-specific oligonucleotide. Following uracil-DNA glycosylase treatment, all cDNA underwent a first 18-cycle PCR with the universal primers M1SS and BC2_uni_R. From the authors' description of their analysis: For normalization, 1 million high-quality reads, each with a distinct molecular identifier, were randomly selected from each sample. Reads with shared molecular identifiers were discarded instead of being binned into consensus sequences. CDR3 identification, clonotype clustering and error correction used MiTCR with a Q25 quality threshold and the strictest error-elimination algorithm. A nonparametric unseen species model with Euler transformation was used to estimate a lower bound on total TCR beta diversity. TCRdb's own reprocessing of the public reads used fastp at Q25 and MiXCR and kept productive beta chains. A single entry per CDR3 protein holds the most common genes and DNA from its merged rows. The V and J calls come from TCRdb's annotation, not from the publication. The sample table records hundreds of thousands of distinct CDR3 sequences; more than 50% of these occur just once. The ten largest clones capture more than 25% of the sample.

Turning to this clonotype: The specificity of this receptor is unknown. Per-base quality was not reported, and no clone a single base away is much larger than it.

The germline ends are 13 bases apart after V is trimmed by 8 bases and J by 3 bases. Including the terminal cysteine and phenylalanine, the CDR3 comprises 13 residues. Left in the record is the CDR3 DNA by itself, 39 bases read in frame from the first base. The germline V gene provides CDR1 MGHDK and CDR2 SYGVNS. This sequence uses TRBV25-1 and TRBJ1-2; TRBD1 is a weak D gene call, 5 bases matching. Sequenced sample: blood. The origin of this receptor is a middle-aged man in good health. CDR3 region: CASPSGSHYGYTF. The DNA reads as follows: TGTGCCAGCCCCTCAGGGTCCCACTATGGCTACACCTTC.